The 26 T cell receptor beta chains reported below all come from one sample, sequenced in a study of healthy donors' naive CD4 and CD8 T cells. Each TCR library used approximately 500 ng of total RNA and a linear amplification protocol. TCRdb recomputed calls from the reads with MiXCR, one row per CDR3 protein. The table includes 150,000 to 200,000 distinct CDR3 sequences, about 74% detected once. Specimen: naive CD4+ and CD8+ T cells sorted from blood, pooled from several donors. All receptors derive from a pool of human donors in good health; the sample pools cells from several healthy donors.

Notes on this clonotype: One junction end disagrees with the germline gene, perhaps due to a read error. The chain carries TRBV4-2 and TRBJ1-3; 9 nucleotides agree with TRBD1. The germline gives CDR1 LGHNA, CDR2 YNFKEQ. The CDR3 spans 16 residues. The DNA of the CDR3 is TGCGCCAGCAGCCAGGGGACAGGGAGCTCTGGAAACACCATATATTTT. This gives the protein CASSQGTGSSGNTIYF.

The rearrangement joins TRBV30 to TRBJ1-1; the D gene is possibly TRBD1 (5 bases). V was shortened by 6 bases and J by 4 bases, with 9 bases between the two germline ends. The CDR3 loop spans 11 amino acids. Germline CDR1 reads GTSNPN; CDR2 reads SVGIG (reference sequence). The CDR3 bases are TGTGCCTGTAGGGGTAGCACTGAAGCTTTCTTT. The encoded protein is CACRGSTEAFF.

The genes are TRBV19 and TRBJ2-1; the match to TRBD2 covers 8 bases. V trimming: 4 bases; J trimming: 5 bases; junction bases outside the gene matches: 10. This CDR3 has 16 amino acids. The germline V gene has CDR1 LNHDA and CDR2 SQIVND (reference sequence). DNA for the CDR3: TGTGCCAGTAGTACTGATGAAACTAGCGGAGACAATGAGCAGTTCTTC. Translated, it gives CASSTDETSGDNEQFF.

The chain joins TRBV6-1 to TRBJ2-7, with a tentative D call TRBD1 (7 bases). Per the germline V gene, CDR1 is MNHNS and CDR2 is SASEGT. Deletions cut 3 bases from V and 4 bases from J, with 13 bases between. The CDR3 extends over 14 amino acids. DNA of the CDR3: TGTGCCAGCAGTGAGAACAGGGGAGGATACGAGCAGTACTTC. This encodes CASSENRGGYEQYF.

This rearrangement joins TRBV12-3 or TRBV12-4 to TRBJ2-1, with 10 bases lining up with TRBD1. This CDR3 comprises 18 residues. J lost 9 bases, V lost 0 bases, and 14 bases had no gene match. CDR3 amino acids: CASSLALLGDRGPSEQFF. The CDR3 coding sequence is TGTGCCAGCAGTTTAGCGCTATTAGGGGACAGGGGACCCAGTGAGCAGTTCTTC.

This rearrangement joins TRBV19 to TRBJ2-2; D is perhaps TRBD2 (6 bases). CDR3 length: 17 residues. Germline loops: CDR1 LNHDA, CDR2 SQIVND (reference sequence). V gave up 0 bases and J gave up 3 bases, with 14 bases separating them. The CDR3 is CASSIDGGDPYTGELFF. The CDR3 region has the DNA TGTGCCAGTAGTATAGATGGAGGGGACCCCTACACCGGGGAGCTGTTTTTT.

This chain joins TRBV19 and TRBJ1-5; 7 positions match TRBD1. The ends lost 5 bases at V and 9 bases at J; junction bases unmatched: 7. The CDR3 covers 13 residues. The germline V gene has CDR1 LNHDA and CDR2 SQIVND (reference sequence). The CDR3 coding sequence is TGTGCCAGTAGTGGAACAGGGGTCTGGCCCCAGCATTTT. Residues: CASSGTGVWPQHF.

CDR3 amino acids: CSVLAGVTYEQYF. As DNA, the CDR3 is TGCAGCGTTTTAGCAGGGGTTACCTACGAGCAGTACTTC. V and J are TRBV29-1 and TRBJ2-7; a weak D match, TRBD1 (6 bases). The CDR3 runs to 13 residues. Between the trimmed V and J ends, which lost 5 bases and 2 bases, there was a span of 13 bases. The germline CDR1 and CDR2 sequences are SQVTM and ANQGSEA.

The chain joins TRBV2 to TRBJ2-1; 8 bases align to TRBD1. V shed 9 bases, J shed 6 bases, and the junction held 4 bases outside the gene matches. Germline loops: CDR1 SNHLY, CDR2 FYNNEI. This CDR3 is built from 12 residues. The CDR3: CARRQGINEQFF. The CDR3 coding sequence is TGTGCCAGAAGACAGGGGATCAATGAGCAGTTCTTC.

This chain joins TRBV6-5 and TRBJ1-1; D is undetermined. This CDR3 region has 14 residues. From germline, CDR1 is MNHEY and CDR2 SVGAGI. V was trimmed by 0 bases and J by 0 bases, leaving 5 bases between them. The CDR3 coding sequence is TGTGCCAGCAGTTACTCGAATATGAACACTGAAGCTTTCTTT. It codes for CASSYSNMNTEAFF.

This chain links TRBV12-3 or TRBV12-4 with TRBJ2-1; the match to TRBD2 covers 13 bases. This CDR3 is 18 amino acids long. V lost 4 bases, J lost 2 bases, and 8 bases stayed unmatched. The CDR3 is CASSSRTSGRMTYNEQFF. The DNA of the CDR3 is TGTGCCAGCAGTTCCCGGACTAGCGGGAGAATGACCTACAATGAGCAGTTCTTC.

V gene TRBV20-1 combines with J gene TRBJ2-7; TRBD2 matches at 7 bases. Germline V gene data show CDR1 as DFQATT and CDR2 as SNEGSKA (reference sequence). Trimming took 5 bases from V and 2 from J; bases not matched to a gene: 6. This CDR3 is 13 amino acids long. The CDR3 DNA is TGCAGTGCTGGACCCACTAGCGCCTACGAGCAGTACTTC. Residues: CSAGPTSAYEQYF.

The CDR3 bases are TGTGCCAGCAGTACCGGACAGGACCACCCTCCCTACGAGCAGTACTTC. The encoded protein is CASSTGQDHPPYEQYF. The rearrangement links TRBV27 to TRBJ2-7, with 7 bases lining up with TRBD1. The germline V gene has CDR1 MNHEY and CDR2 SMNVEV (reference sequence). V shed 5 bases, J shed 2 bases, and the junction held 12 bases outside the gene matches. The CDR3 covers 16 residues.

The rearrangement joins TRBV6-5 to TRBJ2-1; tentative D call: TRBD2 (6 bases). The CDR3 covers 16 residues. Trimming left V 4 bases short and J 8 bases short, with 21 bases between. Germline V gene lookup returns CDR1 MNHEY and CDR2 SVGAGI. The CDR3 sequence: CASSSAREFAFYEQFF. Written as DNA, the CDR3 is TGTGCCAGCAGTTCGGCCCGGGAGTTCGCTTTCTATGAGCAGTTCTTC.

This clonotype is a singleton in its sample. The chain couples TRBV24-1 to TRBJ1-1; D gene unclear. The V gene's germline CDR1 is KGHDR and CDR2 SFDVKD. Between the trimmed V and J ends, which lost 8 bases and 1 base, there was a span of 4 bases. The CDR3 runs 11 residues. Here the CDR3 DNA reads TGTGCCACCATGCAGAACACTGAAGCTTTCTTT. It yields the protein CATMQNTEAFF.

The rearrangement uses TRBV12-3 or TRBV12-4 and TRBJ2-1; 11 bases align to TRBD2. The V segment lost 6 bases and the J segment 6 bases; nucleotides outside the gene matches: 7. This CDR3 has 15 amino acids. The CDR3 is CASRYSGRDVNEQFF. The CDR3 region has the DNA TGTGCCAGCAGATATAGCGGGAGGGACGTCAATGAGCAGTTCTTC.

J is TRBJ2-5 and V is TRBV5-6; D may be TRBD1 or TRBD2 (5 bases each). Trimming took 4 bases from V and 5 from J, leaving 18 bases between them. This CDR3 is 15 amino acids long. Germline values: CDR1 SGHDT, CDR2 YYEEEE. The CDR3 is CASSTRDPLAETQYF. CDR3 nucleotides: TGTGCCAGCAGCACCCGGGACCCCTTGGCGGAGACCCAGTACTTC.

The rearrangement uses TRBV11-2 and TRBJ2-3; the D gene is possibly TRBD1 (5 bases). Germline CDR1 SGHAT, CDR2 FQNNGV. The CDR3 runs 13 residues. V lost 3 bases and J lost 2, with 6 bases in between. The CDR3 coding sequence is TGTGCCAGCAGCTTGACAGACACAGATACGCAGTATTTT. This sequence encodes CASSLTDTDTQYF. Drawing the rest from reference TRBV11-2 and TRBJ2-3, the complete variable domain is EAGVAQSPRYKIIEKRQSVAFWCNPISGHATLYWYQQILGQGPKLLIQFQNNGVVDDSQLPKDRFSAERLKGVDSTLKIQPAKLEDSAVYLCASSLTDTDTQYFGPGTRLTVL.

The chain combines TRBV19 with TRBJ1-1; 7 bases are shared with TRBD1. V gave up 3 bases and J gave up 3 bases; unmatched junction bases: 7. CDR3 length: 15 amino acids. CDR1 and CDR2 (germline): LNHDA, SQIVND (reference sequence). The CDR3 DNA reads TGTGCCAGTAGTATGTTGTCAGGGGGAGACACTGAAGCTTTCTTT. Translated: CASSMLSGGDTEAFF.

This clonotype was observed a few times. The chain recombines TRBV12-3 or TRBV12-4 with TRBJ1-1; D is uncertain. This CDR3 contains 12 residues. Trimming removed 5 bases from V and 4 bases from J, with 8 bases in between. The CDR3 spells CASSSGGTEAFF. As DNA, the CDR3 is TGTGCCAGCAGTAGTGGCGGCACTGAAGCTTTCTTT.

The V gene is TRBV6-1, the J gene TRBJ2-5; D is unresolved. Germline V gene sequence: CDR1 MNHNS, CDR2 SASEGT. V was pared by 6 bases and J by 4 bases, with 6 bases between. This CDR3 is 11 amino acids long. CDR3 region: CASRRRETQYF. The CDR3 DNA follows: TGTGCCAGCAGGAGGAGAGAGACCCAGTACTTC.

In nucleotides, the CDR3 is TGCAGCGTTGATCGGGTTTTAAGCGGGCGCACAGATACGCAGTATTTT. This encodes CSVDRVLSGRTDTQYF. V is TRBV29-1 and J is TRBJ2-3; a weak D match, TRBD2 (6 bases). The CDR3 totals 16 residues. The germline CDR1 and CDR2 sequences are SQVTM and ANQGSEA. V lost 3 bases and J 1 base, leaving 17 bases between the germline ends.

The rearrangement joins TRBV6-2 or TRBV6-3 to TRBJ1-1; D unclear. The CDR3 totals 14 residues. V was trimmed by 0 bases and J by 5 bases, leaving 10 bases between them. CDR1 and CDR2 (germline): MNHEY, SVGEGT. The CDR3 nucleotides read TGTGCCAGCAGTTACTCTGGGCGGGGAACTGAAGCTTTCTTT. Amino acid sequence: CASSYSGRGTEAFF.

The sample holds a few counts of this clonotype. The genes are TRBV15 and TRBJ2-7, with D perhaps matching TRBD1 (6 bases). The CDR3 has 15 residues. The V end was cut by 4 bases, the J end by 3 bases, with 16 bases between. CDR1 and CDR2 from the germline V gene are LNHNV and YYDKDF (reference sequence). The chain's CDR3 is CATSNKLGQSYEQYF. CDR3 DNA sequence: TGTGCCACCAGCAATAAACTAGGACAGAGCTACGAGCAGTACTTC.

This chain uses TRBV5-4 with TRBJ2-1; tentative D call: TRBD2 (6 bases). Germline loops: CDR1 SGHNT, CDR2 YYREEE (reference sequence). With 0 bases removed from V and 4 bases from J, the gap between germline ends came to 11 bases. The CDR3 is 15 residues long. The CDR3 region is CASSLEAGKYNEQFF. In nucleotides, the CDR3 is TGTGCCAGCAGCTTGGAAGCGGGCAAGTACAATGAGCAGTTCTTC.

V is TRBV6-2 or TRBV6-3 and J is TRBJ2-7, with 7 nucleotides matching TRBD2. V was pared by 3 bases and J by 4 bases, with 6 bases of the junction left unmatched. In germline, CDR1 is MNHEY, CDR2 SVGEGT. The CDR3 is made up of 14 amino acids. In nucleotides, the CDR3 is TGTGCCAGCAGTTATGCTGGCGGGAGATACGAGCAGTACTTC. Translation gives CASSYAGGRYEQYF.